Given below is one T cell receptor (beta chain) in context. The sample belongs to a study of control samples from healthy donors and cancer patients. CDR1 and CDR2 from the germline V gene are LNHNV and YYDKDF (reference sequence). Trimming shortened V by 0 bases and J by 1 base, and 12 bases separated the two germline ends. This CDR3 has 16 residues. Assay: immunoSEQ multiplex PCR; the TCRdb copy retains only in-frame clones and omits some. The sample holds about 94,000 clones; 86% are singletons and the top ten take 0.95% to 1.5%. Sequenced: blood. The J gene is TRBJ1-1, the V gene TRBV15; no reliable D call. The receptor was derived from a woman aged 50 to 60 in good health. The CDR3 protein is CATSRDPNRRNTEAFF. The CDR3 DNA reads TGTGCCACCAGCAGAGATCCCAACAGAAGGAACACTGAAGCTTTCTTT.